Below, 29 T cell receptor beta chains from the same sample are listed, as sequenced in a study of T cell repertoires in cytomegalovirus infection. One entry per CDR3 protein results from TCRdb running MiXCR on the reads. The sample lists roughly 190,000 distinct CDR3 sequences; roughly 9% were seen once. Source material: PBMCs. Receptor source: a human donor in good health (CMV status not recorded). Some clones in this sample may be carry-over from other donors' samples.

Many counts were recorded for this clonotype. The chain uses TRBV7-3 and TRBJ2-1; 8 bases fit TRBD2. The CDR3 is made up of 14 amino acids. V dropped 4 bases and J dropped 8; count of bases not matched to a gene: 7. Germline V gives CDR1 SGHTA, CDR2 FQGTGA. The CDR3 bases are TGTGCCAGCAGCTCCGGGGGGGAGGGCTATGAGCAGTTCTTC. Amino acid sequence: CASSSGGEGYEQFF. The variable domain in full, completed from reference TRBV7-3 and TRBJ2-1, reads GAGVSQTPSNKVTEKGKYVELRCDPISGHTALYWYRQSLGQGPEFLIYFQGTGAADDSGLPNDRFFAVRPEGSVSTLKIQRTERGDSAVYLCASSSGGEGYEQFFGPGTRLTVL.

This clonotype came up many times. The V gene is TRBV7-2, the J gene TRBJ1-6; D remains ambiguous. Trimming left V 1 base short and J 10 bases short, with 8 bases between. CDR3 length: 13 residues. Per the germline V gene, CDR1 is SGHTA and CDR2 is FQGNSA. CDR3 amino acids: CASSLEARSPLHF. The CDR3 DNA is TGTGCCAGCAGCTTAGAAGCCAGGTCACCCCTCCACTTT.

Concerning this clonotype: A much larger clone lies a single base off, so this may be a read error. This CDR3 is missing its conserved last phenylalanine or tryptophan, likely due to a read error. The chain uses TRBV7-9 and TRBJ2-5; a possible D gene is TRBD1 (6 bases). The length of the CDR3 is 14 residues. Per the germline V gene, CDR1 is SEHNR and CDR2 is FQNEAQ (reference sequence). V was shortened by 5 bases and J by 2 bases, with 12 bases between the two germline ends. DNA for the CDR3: TGTGCCAGCAGCATCTACAGGGATCAAGAGACCCAGTACTTA. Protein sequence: CASSIYRDQETQYL.

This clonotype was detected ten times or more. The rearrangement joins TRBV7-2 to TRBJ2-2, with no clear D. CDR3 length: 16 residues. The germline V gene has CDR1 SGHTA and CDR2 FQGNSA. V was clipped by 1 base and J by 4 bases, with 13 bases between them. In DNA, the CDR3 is TGTGCCAGCAGCTTAGAATTAGGGAAAGGCACCGGGGAGCTGTTTTTT. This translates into CASSLELGKGTGELFF.

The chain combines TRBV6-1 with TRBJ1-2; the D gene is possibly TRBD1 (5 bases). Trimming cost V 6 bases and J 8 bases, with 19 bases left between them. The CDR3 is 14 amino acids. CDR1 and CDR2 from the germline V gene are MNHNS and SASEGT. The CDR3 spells CASSIGGGFLGYTF. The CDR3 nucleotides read TGTGCCAGCAGCATCGGGGGGGGTTTTTTAGGCTACACCTTC.

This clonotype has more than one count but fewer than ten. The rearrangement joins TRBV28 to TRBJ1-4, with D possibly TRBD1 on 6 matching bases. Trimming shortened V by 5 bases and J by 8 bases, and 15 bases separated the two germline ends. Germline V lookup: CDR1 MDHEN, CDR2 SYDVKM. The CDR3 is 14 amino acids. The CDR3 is CASSTTGFKEKLFF. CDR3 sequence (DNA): TGTGCCAGCAGTACAACAGGGTTTAAGGAAAAACTGTTTTTT.

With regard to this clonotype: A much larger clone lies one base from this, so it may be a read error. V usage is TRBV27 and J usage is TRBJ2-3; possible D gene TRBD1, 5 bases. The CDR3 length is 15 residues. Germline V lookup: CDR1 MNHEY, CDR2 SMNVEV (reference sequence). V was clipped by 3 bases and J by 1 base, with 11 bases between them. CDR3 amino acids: CASSLVGPGTDTQYF. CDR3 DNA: TGTGCCAGCAGTTTGGTGGGGCCCGGCACAGATACGCAGTATTTT.

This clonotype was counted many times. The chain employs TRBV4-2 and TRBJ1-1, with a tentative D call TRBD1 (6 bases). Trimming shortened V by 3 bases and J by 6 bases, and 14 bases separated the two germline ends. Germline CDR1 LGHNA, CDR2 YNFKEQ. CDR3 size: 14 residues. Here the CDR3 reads CASSQDSKTSEAFF. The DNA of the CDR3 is TGTGCCAGCAGCCAGGACAGCAAAACATCTGAAGCTTTCTTT.

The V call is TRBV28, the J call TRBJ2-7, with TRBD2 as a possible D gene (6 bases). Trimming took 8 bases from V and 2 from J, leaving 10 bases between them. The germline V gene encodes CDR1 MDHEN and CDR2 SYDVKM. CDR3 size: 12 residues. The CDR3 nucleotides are TGTGCCAGCGAGGGAGGTACCTACGAGCAGTACTTC. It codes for CASEGGTYEQYF.

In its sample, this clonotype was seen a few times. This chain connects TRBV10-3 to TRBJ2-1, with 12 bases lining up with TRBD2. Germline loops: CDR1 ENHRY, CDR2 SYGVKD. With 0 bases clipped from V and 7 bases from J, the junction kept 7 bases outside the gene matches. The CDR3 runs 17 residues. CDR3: CAISESIGLAGSNEQFF. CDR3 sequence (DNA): TGTGCCATCAGTGAGTCGATCGGACTAGCGGGAAGTAATGAGCAGTTCTTC.

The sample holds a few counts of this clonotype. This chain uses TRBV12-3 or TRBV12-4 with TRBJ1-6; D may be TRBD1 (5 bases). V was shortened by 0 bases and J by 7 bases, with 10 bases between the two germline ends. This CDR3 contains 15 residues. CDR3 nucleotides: TGTGCCAGCAGTTTAGCGGGACGGCTCAATTCACCCCTCCACTTT. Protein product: CASSLAGRLNSPLHF.

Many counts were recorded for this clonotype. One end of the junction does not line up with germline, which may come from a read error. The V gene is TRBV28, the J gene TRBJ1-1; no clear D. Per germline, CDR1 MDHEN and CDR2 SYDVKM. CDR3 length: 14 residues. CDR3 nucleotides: TGTGCCAGCATTTTATCCACTGGAGGCACTGAAGCTTTCTTT. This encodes CASILSTGGTEAFF.

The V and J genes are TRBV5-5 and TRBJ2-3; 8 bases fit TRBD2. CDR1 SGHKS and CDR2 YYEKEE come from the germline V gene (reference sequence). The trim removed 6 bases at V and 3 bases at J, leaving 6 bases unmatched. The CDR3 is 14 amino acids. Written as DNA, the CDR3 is TGTGCCAGCACGGGGGGGGTTGTAACAGATACGCAGTATTTT. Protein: CASTGGVVTDTQYF.

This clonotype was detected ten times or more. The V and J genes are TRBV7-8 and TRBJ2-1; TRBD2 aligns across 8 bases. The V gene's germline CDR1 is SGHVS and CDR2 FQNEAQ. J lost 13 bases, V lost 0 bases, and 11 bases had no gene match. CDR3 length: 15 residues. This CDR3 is CASSLARTSRSTQFF. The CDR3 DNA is TGTGCCAGCAGCTTAGCGAGGACTAGCCGTAGTACCCAGTTCTTC.

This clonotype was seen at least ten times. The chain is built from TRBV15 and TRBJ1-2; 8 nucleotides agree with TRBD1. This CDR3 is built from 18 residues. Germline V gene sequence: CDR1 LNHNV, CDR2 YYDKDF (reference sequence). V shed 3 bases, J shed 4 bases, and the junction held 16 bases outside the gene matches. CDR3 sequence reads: CATSSSRPDRVPPYGYTF. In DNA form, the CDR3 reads TGTGCCACCAGCAGTTCCCGCCCGGACAGGGTTCCTCCCTATGGCTACACCTTC.

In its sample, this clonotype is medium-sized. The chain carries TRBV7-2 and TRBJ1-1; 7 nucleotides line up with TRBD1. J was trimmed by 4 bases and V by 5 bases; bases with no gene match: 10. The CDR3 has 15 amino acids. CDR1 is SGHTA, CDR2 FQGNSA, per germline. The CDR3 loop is CASSPQGVGRTEAFF. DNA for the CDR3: TGTGCCAGCAGCCCTCAGGGGGTTGGACGCACTGAAGCTTTCTTT. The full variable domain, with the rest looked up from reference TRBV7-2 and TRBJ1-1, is GAGVSQSPSNKVTEKGKDVELRCDPISGHTALYWYRQSLGQGLEFLIYFQGNSAPDKSGLPSDRFSAERTGGSVSTLTIQRTQQEDSAVYLCASSPQGVGRTEAFFGQGTRLTVV.

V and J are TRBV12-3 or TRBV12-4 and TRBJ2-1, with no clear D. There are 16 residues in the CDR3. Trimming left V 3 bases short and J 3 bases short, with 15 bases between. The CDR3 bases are TGTGCCAGCAGTTTTAGCAGGCCCTCTCTCTACAATGAGCAGTTCTTC. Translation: CASSFSRPSLYNEQFF.

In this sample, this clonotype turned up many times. The CDR3 reads CASSSKAGGKETQYF. The CDR3 DNA reads as TGTGCCAGCAGCTCTAAAGCGGGAGGGAAAGAGACCCAGTACTTC. This chain uses TRBV7-2 with TRBJ2-5; 10 bases map to TRBD2. The CDR3 consists of 15 residues. Trimming cost V 4 bases and J 3 bases; bases outside gene matches: 5. In germline, CDR1 is SGHTA, CDR2 FQGNSA.

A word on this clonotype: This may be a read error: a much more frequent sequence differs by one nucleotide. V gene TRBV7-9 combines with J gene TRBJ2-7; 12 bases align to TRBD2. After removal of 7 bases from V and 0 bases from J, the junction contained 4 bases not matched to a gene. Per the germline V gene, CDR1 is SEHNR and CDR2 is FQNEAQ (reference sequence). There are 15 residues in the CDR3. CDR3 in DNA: TGTGCCAGCAAGCCGACTAGCGGGAGCTCCTACGAGCAGTACTTC. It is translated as CASKPTSGSSYEQYF.

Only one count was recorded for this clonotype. The DNA for the CDR3 is TGTGCCAGCGACCTCCAGACAGGGGGCTTGAACACTGAAGCTTTCTTT. This encodes CASDLQTGGLNTEAFF. This chain connects TRBV28 to TRBJ1-1; 10 nucleotides line up with TRBD1. The CDR3 has 16 amino acids. Looked up from germline, CDR1 is MDHEN and CDR2 is SYDVKM. J gave up 0 bases and V 8 bases, and 9 bases lay outside the gene matches.

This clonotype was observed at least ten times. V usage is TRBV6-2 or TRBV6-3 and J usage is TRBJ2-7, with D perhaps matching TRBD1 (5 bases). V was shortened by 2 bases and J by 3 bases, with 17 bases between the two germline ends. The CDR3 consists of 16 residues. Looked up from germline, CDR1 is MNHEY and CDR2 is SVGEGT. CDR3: CASSYATGHRGYEQYF. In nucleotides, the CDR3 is TGTGCCAGCAGTTACGCAACTGGACACCGCGGCTACGAGCAGTACTTC.

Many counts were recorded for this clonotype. For the CDR3, the DNA is TGCAGTGCTCTCCTGGGAGGGACGGCCGAGCAGTACTTC. It yields the protein CSALLGGTAEQYF. The chain joins TRBV20-1 to TRBJ2-7; 7 bases map to TRBD2. CDR1 and CDR2 from the germline V gene are DFQATT and SNEGSKA (reference sequence). This CDR3 has 13 amino acids. The trim removed 5 bases at V and 6 bases at J, leaving 10 bases unmatched.

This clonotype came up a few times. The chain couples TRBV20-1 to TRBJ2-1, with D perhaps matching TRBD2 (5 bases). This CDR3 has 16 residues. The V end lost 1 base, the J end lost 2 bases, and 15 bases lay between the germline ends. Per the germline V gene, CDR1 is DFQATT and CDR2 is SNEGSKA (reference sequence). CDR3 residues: CSARVYGIVPYNEQFF. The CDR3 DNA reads TGCAGTGCTAGAGTTTACGGGATTGTCCCCTACAATGAGCAGTTCTTC.

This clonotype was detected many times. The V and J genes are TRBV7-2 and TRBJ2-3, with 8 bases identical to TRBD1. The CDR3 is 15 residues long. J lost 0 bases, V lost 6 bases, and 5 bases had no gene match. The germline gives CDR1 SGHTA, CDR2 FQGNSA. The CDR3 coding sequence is TGTGCCAGCAGTCCGGACAGGGCTAGCACAGATACGCAGTATTTT. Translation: CASSPDRASTDTQYF.

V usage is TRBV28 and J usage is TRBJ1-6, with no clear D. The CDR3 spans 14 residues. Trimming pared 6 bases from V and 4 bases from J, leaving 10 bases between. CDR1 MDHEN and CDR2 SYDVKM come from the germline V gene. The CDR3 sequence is CASRERGYNSPLHF. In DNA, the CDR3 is TGTGCCAGCAGAGAGAGAGGGTATAATTCACCCCTCCACTTT.

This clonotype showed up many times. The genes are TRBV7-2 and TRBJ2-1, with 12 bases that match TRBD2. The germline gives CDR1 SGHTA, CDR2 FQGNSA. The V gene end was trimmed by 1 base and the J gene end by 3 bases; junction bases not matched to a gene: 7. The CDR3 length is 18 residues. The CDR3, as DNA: TGTGCCAGCAGCTTAGGTCCTAGGGGACTAGCGGGCTACAATGAGCAGTTCTTC. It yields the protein CASSLGPRGLAGYNEQFF.

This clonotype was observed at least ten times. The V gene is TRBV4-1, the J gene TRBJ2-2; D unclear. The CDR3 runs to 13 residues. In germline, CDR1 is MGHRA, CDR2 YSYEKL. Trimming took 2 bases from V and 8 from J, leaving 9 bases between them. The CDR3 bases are TGCGCCAGCAGCCAATTCAGACTTGGGGAGCTGTTTTTT. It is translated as CASSQFRLGELFF.

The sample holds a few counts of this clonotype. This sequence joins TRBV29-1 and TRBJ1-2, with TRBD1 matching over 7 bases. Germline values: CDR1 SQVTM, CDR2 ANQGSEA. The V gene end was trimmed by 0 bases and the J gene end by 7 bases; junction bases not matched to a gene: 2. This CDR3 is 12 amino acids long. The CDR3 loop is CSVEDRGIGYTF. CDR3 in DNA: TGCAGCGTTGAAGACAGGGGGATTGGCTACACCTTC.

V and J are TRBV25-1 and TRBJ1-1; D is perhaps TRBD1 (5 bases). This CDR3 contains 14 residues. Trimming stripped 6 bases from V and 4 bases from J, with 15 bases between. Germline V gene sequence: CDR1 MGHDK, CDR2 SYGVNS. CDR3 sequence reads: CASSPGARRTEAFF. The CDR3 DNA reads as TGTGCCAGCAGCCCCGGGGCCAGACGCACTGAAGCTTTCTTT.